These 6 T cell receptor beta chains were sequenced from one sample in a study of OX40 agonist ivuxolimab in advanced cancers. Sequencing used immunoSEQ multiplex PCR; TCRdb keeps in-frame clones, though not all of them. The sample lists approximately 82,000 clones, 87% occurring once. Sample: CD4+ or CD8+ T cells sorted from blood, taken in a trial of the OX40 agonist ivuxolimab. The receptors originated from an adult with an advanced solid tumor such as melanoma, head and neck, liver or kidney cancer.

This clone was seen more than once but under ten times. The chain recombines TRBV7-8 with TRBJ1-6, with 7 bases lining up with TRBD1. Germline V gene data show CDR1 as SGHVS and CDR2 as FQNEAQ. Trimming took 9 bases from V and 0 from J; bases not matched to a gene: 8. This CDR3 has 16 amino acids. The CDR3, as DNA: TGTGCCAGTCGCCAGACAGGGAGCTCCTATAATTCACCCCTCCACTTT. Its translation: CASRQTGSSYNSPLHF.

The rearrangement uses TRBV5-8 and TRBJ2-1, with unresolved D. This CDR3 region has 12 residues. V shed 10 bases and J shed 5 bases, with 13 bases lying between them. Germline assignment: CDR1 SGHTS and CDR2 YDEGEE. The CDR3: CAESGFNNEQFF. The DNA of the CDR3 is TGTGCCGAAAGTGGGTTCAACAATGAGCAGTTCTTC. The full variable domain, in which reference TRBV5-8 and TRBJ2-1 provide the parts outside the CDR3, is EAGVTQSPTHLIKTRGQQATLRCSPISGHTSVYWYQQALGLGLQFLLWYDEGEERNRGNFPPRFSGRQFPNYSSELNVNALELEDSALYLCAESGFNNEQFFGPGTRLTVL.

V gene TRBV4-3 combines with J gene TRBJ2-6; D remains ambiguous. Trimming pared 2 bases from V and 0 bases from J, leaving 5 bases between. The CDR3 is 15 amino acids. Germline CDR1 reads LGHNA; CDR2 reads YSLEER. This chain's CDR3 is CASSQLTSGANVLTF. The CDR3 DNA reads as TGCGCCAGCAGCCAACTGACCTCTGGGGCCAACGTCCTGACTTTC.

This clone has only a few counts. CDR3 protein: CATSRDGGPQEKLFF. CDR3 nucleotide sequence: TGTGCCACCAGCAGAGATGGGGGGCCCCAGGAAAAACTGTTTTTT. This chain uses TRBV15 with TRBJ1-4; D possibly corresponds to TRBD1 (6 bases). Trimming left V 0 bases short and J 8 bases short, with 13 bases between. Germline V gives CDR1 LNHNV, CDR2 YYDKDF (reference sequence). The CDR3 has 15 residues.

The rearrangement joins TRBV9 to TRBJ2-5; the match to TRBD1 covers 8 bases. Germline V gene data show CDR1 as SGDLS and CDR2 as YYNGEE. There are 14 residues in the CDR3. V was clipped by 2 bases and J by 5 bases; unmatched bases: 5. CDR3 sequence (DNA): TGTGCCAGCAGCGTCCAGGGGGCGGAGGAGACCCAGTACTTC. Its protein product is CASSVQGAEETQYF.

This clone was found a few times. Other DNA sequences in the same sample also yield this CDR3. The CDR3 DNA reads TGTGCCAGCAGTGCTTTCCAGCCCCAGCATTTT. This codes for CASSAFQPQHF. The chain couples TRBV6-1 to TRBJ1-5, with D unclear. Trimming stripped 4 bases from V and 7 bases from J, with 5 bases between. This CDR3 contains 11 residues. From germline, CDR1 is MNHNS and CDR2 SASEGT.